The T cell receptor beta chain described here comes from a study of blood T cell repertoires in COVID-19. At the level of the study: Samples taken during acute and convalescent COVID-19 were collected in the United States, Italy and Spain. T cells, B-cell-depleted T cells, or PBMCs supplied cDNA or gDNA.

Seattle researchers signed up patients amid active infection and tracked them longitudinally. The germline V gene encodes CDR1 MDHEN and CDR2 SYDVKM. V lost 6 bases and J lost 10; bases outside the gene matches: 7. The CDR3 has 14 residues. As handled by the study authors: Estimation of nucleated cell counts relied on the amplification of reference gene primers. Clones were read by immunoSEQ multiplex PCR, and TCRdb kept only the in-frame ones, dropping some. V, J and clone size are those of that table, while D and trimming were read from the DNA. The table lists approximately 300,000 clones, about 93% of them singletons.

V usage is TRBV28 and J usage is TRBJ1-6; 9 nucleotides agree with TRBD1. This TCR came from a woman in her thirties with COVID-19, enrolled during active disease. The specimen sequenced was peripheral blood. CDR3 DNA sequence: TGTGCCAGCAGGAAGGGACAGGGAGCCTCACCCCTCCACTTT. Its translation: CASRKGQGASPLHF. Full variable domain (rest looked up from reference TRBV28 and TRBJ1-6): DVKVTQSSRYLVKRTGEKVFLECVQDMDHENMFWYRQDPGLGLRLIYFSYDVKMKEKGDIPEGYSVSREKKERFSLILESASTNQTSMYLCASRKGQGASPLHFGNGTRLTVT.